The sequence of this TCR beta chain was determined in a study of blood T cell repertoires in COVID-19. Study summary: Samples representing acute and convalescent COVID-19 were sourced from the United States, Italy and Spain. PBMCs, B-cell-depleted T cells, or T cells provided the cDNA or gDNA that made up the material.

Authors' analysis steps: Reference gene primer amplification gave nucleated cell count estimates. Generated by immunoSEQ multiplex PCR, the TCRdb table keeps only in-frame clones and is missing some. That table is the source of V, J and clone size, and D and trimming were worked out from the DNA. The sample carries under 35,000 clones, 80% to 90% recorded once. Germline CDR1 SGHTA, CDR2 FQGNSA. The ends lost 3 bases at V and 1 base at J; junction bases unmatched: 4. CDR3 size: 15 residues. The TCR was taken from a human donor in a cohort sampled during active COVID-19. The V call is TRBV7-2, the J call TRBJ2-7; 9 bases match TRBD2. Sequencing was performed on peripheral blood. The CDR3 nucleotides are TGTGCCAGCAGCTTCGGGCGGGGGGGTTCCTACGAGCAGTACTTC. Its protein product is CASSFGRGGSYEQYF. The full variable domain, its missing parts supplied by reference TRBV7-2 and TRBJ2-7, is GAGVSQSPSNKVTEKGKDVELRCDPISGHTALYWYRQSLGQGLEFLIYFQGNSAPDKSGLPSDRFSAERTGGSVSTLTIQRTQQEDSAVYLCASSFGRGGSYEQYFGPGTRLTVT.